These 27 T cell receptor beta chains share one sample of origin, sequenced in a study of metastatic and nonmetastatic thyroid tumors. TCRdb re-analyzed the PCR reads using MiXCR. In the table there are roughly 71,000 clones, more than 15% of which are singletons. No treatment had been given to any patient before thyroid surgery. The specimen was blood. These receptor sequences come from a female donor with papillary thyroid cancer or a benign thyroid nodule (not recorded which). Some clones in this sample may be carry-over from other donors' samples.

This clone was seen at least ten times. V is TRBV7-9 and J is TRBJ1-5; no definite D call. The CDR3 runs to 11 residues. The V gene's germline CDR1 is SEHNR and CDR2 FQNEAQ (reference sequence). The V end was cut by 9 bases, the J end by 9 bases, with 12 bases between. In nucleotides, the CDR3 is TGTGCCAGTGCGGTGGAAGGGCCCCAGCATTTT. This codes for CASAVEGPQHF.

This clone was recorded many times. The V gene is TRBV6-4, the J gene TRBJ1-5; D unresolved. Looked up from germline, CDR1 is MRHNA and CDR2 is SNTAGT. This CDR3 has 14 residues. Trimming pared 3 bases from V and 0 bases from J, leaving 6 bases between. CDR3 coding DNA: TGTGCCAGCAGTGAGGCTTATAGCAATCAGCCCCAGCATTTT. This gives the protein CASSEAYSNQPQHF.

This clone has a count of ten or more. The chain joins TRBV12-3 or TRBV12-4 to TRBJ1-5; TRBD1 is a possible D gene (6 bases). V lost 5 bases, J lost 2 bases, and 10 bases lay in between. There are 14 residues in the CDR3. The CDR3, as DNA: TGTGCCAGCAGTAGGGGGGCAGGCAATCAGCCCCAGCATTTT. This codes for CASSRGAGNQPQHF.

There are many counts of this clone. One junction end disagrees with the germline gene, perhaps due to a read error. V gene TRBV6-1 combines with J gene TRBJ2-5, with D maybe TRBD2 (7 bases). There are 13 residues in the CDR3. Germline-derived CDR1 and CDR2 are MNHNS and SASEGT. The CDR3 is CASSLGGQEIQYF. In DNA, the CDR3 is TGTGCCAGCAGTTTGGGGGGGCAAGAGATCCAGTACTTC.

This clone has more than one count but fewer than ten. The chain carries TRBV28 and TRBJ1-2, with a weak D call TRBD1 (5 bases). Between the trimmed V and J ends, which lost 6 bases and 6 bases, there was a span of 26 bases. CDR3 size: 17 residues. Germline V gene sequence: CDR1 MDHEN, CDR2 SYDVKM. The CDR3 bases are TGTGCCAGCAGGTTGTGGCTCTTCGGGAGGGACGCCGATGGCTACACCTTC. Amino acids: CASRLWLFGRDADGYTF.

This clone has just a few counts. This sequence joins TRBV28 and TRBJ1-1; D is unresolved. V lost 5 bases to trimming and J lost 0 bases, with 7 bases between them. The CDR3 is 13 residues long. Per the germline V gene, CDR1 is MDHEN and CDR2 is SYDVKM. Here the CDR3 DNA reads TGTGCCAGCAGTCGCGGGTTGAACACTGAAGCTTTCTTT. Encoded protein: CASSRGLNTEAFF.

In its sample, this clone was seen many times. The gene calls are TRBV4-1 and TRBJ1-2, with D perhaps TRBD1 (5 bases). The CDR3 totals 15 residues. CDR1 and CDR2 from the germline V gene are MGHRA and YSYEKL. The V end was cut by 0 bases, the J end by 0 bases, with 8 bases between. In DNA form, the CDR3 reads TGCGCCAGCAGCCAAGAATACAGGTCTAACTATGGCTACACCTTC. Amino acids: CASSQEYRSNYGYTF.

This clone was recorded a few times. The rearrangement links TRBV6-1 to TRBJ2-7; 8 nucleotides line up with TRBD1. Germline CDR1 MNHNS, CDR2 SASEGT. The CDR3 is 15 amino acids. V was pared by 5 bases and J by 0 bases, with 6 bases of the junction left unmatched. CDR3 nucleotide sequence: TGTGCCAGCAGTAGAGAGGGGACAGGCTCCTACGAGCAGTACTTC. Amino acids: CASSREGTGSYEQYF.

The rearrangement links TRBV3-1 to TRBJ1-2; D unclear. CDR1 and CDR2 (germline): LGHDT, YNNKEL (reference sequence). This CDR3 comprises 14 residues. V was cut by 0 bases and J by 8 bases, with 13 bases left in between. The CDR3 protein is CASSQDPSYLGYTF. The CDR3 DNA reads as TGTGCCAGCAGCCAAGATCCCTCCTACCTGGGCTACACCTTC.

This clone has at least ten counts. The genes are TRBV3-1 and TRBJ2-1; tentatively, D is TRBD1 (6 bases). Germline V CDR1 and CDR2: LGHDT, YNNKEL (reference sequence). Trimming pared 4 bases from V and 2 bases from J, leaving 12 bases between. The CDR3 runs to 15 residues. The CDR3 DNA sequence: TGTGCCAGCAGCCCCCACAGGGTCACCTACAATGAGCAGTTCTTC. Protein: CASSPHRVTYNEQFF.

In its sample, this clone was seen many times. V usage is TRBV12-3 or TRBV12-4 and J usage is TRBJ2-7; 11 bases are shared with TRBD1. The CDR3 runs 14 residues. With V trimmed by 6 bases and J by 6 bases, 7 bases remained unmatched. The CDR3: CASRIGQGAGEQYF. Written as DNA, the CDR3 is TGTGCCAGCAGAATTGGACAGGGGGCGGGCGAGCAGTACTTC.

This chain connects TRBV28 to TRBJ1-1; weak D call: TRBD1 (5 bases). Germline V gene sequence: CDR1 MDHEN, CDR2 SYDVKM. The CDR3 is made up of 16 amino acids. V shed 10 bases and J shed 5 bases, with 26 bases lying between them. In DNA form, the CDR3 reads TGTGCCACCAATTACGCACGCGGGGGTTTTGGGACTGAAGCTTTCTTT. Its protein product is CATNYARGGFGTEAFF. The full variable domain, completed using reference TRBV28 and TRBJ1-1, is DVKVTQSSRYLVKRTGEKVFLECVQDMDHENMFWYRQDPGLGLRLIYFSYDVKMKEKGDIPEGYSVSREKKERFSLILESASTNQTSMYLCATNYARGGFGTEAFFGQGTRLTVV.

This clone was observed a few times. The chain has TRBV28 and TRBJ2-1, with 10 bases lining up with TRBD2. In germline, CDR1 is MDHEN, CDR2 SYDVKM. The CDR3 contains 15 residues. V gave up 5 bases and J gave up 7 bases; unmatched junction bases: 8. CDR3 loop: CASSPGTSDLNEQFF. The CDR3, as DNA: TGTGCCAGCAGTCCCGGGACTAGCGACCTGAATGAGCAGTTCTTC.

This clone was recorded at least ten times. V usage is TRBV20-1 and J usage is TRBJ2-1, with 9 bases identical to TRBD2. The CDR3 contains 16 residues. Germline V gives CDR1 DFQATT, CDR2 SNEGSKA (reference sequence). V gave up 0 bases and J gave up 2 bases; unmatched junction bases: 5. DNA of the CDR3: TGCAGTGCTAGAGATCTCCGCGGGAGGGCCTACAATGAGCAGTTCTTC. The encoded protein is CSARDLRGRAYNEQFF.

At least ten counts were recorded for this clone. The CDR3 protein is CASRPGLNSYEQYF. CDR3 DNA sequence: TGTGCCAGCAGACCAGGACTCAACTCCTACGAGCAGTACTTC. V usage is TRBV6-1 and J usage is TRBJ2-7; tentative D call: TRBD2 (5 bases). Germline CDR1 and CDR2: MNHNS and SASEGT. This CDR3 spans 14 amino acids. V shed 6 bases and J shed 0 bases, with 12 bases lying between them.

The table lists this clone with many counts. The CDR3 nucleotides are TGTGCCAGCAGCCCCGGGACTAGCGGGAGTGGTGAGACCCAGTACTTC. It yields the protein CASSPGTSGSGETQYF. The chain is built from TRBV11-3 and TRBJ2-5; 14 nucleotides line up with TRBD2. Germline V lookup: CDR1 SGHNT, CDR2 YENEEA. Trimming cost V 5 bases and J 5 bases; bases outside gene matches: 7. The CDR3 is 16 residues long.

This clone was seen repeatedly, ten times or more. The chain links TRBV6-1 to TRBJ2-1, with D tentatively TRBD1 (6 bases). Between the trimmed V and J ends, which lost 7 bases and 5 bases, there was a span of 18 bases. The CDR3 length is 15 residues. Germline V CDR1 and CDR2: MNHNS, SASEGT. The CDR3 spells CASIHRQGSDNEQFF. The CDR3 bases are TGTGCCAGCATCCACCGGCAGGGGTCTGACAATGAGCAGTTCTTC.

Remarks on this clone: A clone one base away is much larger, so this may be a read error. The identical CDR3 is also encoded by other nucleotide sequences in the sample. This rearrangement joins TRBV29-1 to TRBJ1-1, with D tentatively TRBD1 (6 bases). Trimming took 7 bases from V and 3 from J, leaving 15 bases between them. This CDR3 contains 13 residues. The germline CDR1 and CDR2 sequences are SQVTM and ANQGSEA. CDR3 nucleotides: TGCAGCGCCGATAGGGAGGGGGACACTGAAGCTTTCTTT. This sequence encodes CSADREGDTEAFF.

This clone was seen ten or more times. The genes are TRBV5-1 and TRBJ2-3; D gene uncertain. The germline CDR1 and CDR2 sequences are SGHRS and YFSETQ. The CDR3 runs to 17 residues. V gave up 3 bases and J gave up 0 bases, with 17 bases separating them. CDR3 region: CASSWLSGNASTDTQYF. In nucleotides, the CDR3 is TGCGCCAGCAGCTGGCTCTCCGGCAACGCTAGCACAGATACGCAGTATTTT.

This chain connects TRBV2 to TRBJ1-1; D not certain. CDR1 is SNHLY, CDR2 FYNNEI, per germline. The CDR3 runs to 14 residues. The ends were cut back, 2 bases at V and 4 bases at J, with 11 bases in the middle. CDR3 sequence reads: CASSEIRQITEAFF. Here the CDR3 DNA reads TGTGCCAGCAGTGAAATCAGGCAGATCACTGAAGCTTTCTTT.

Concerning this clone: One junction end disagrees with the germline gene, perhaps due to a read error. This sequence joins TRBV5-1 and TRBJ1-6; no clear D. Germline values: CDR1 SGHRS, CDR2 YFSETQ. There are 13 residues in the CDR3. As DNA, the CDR3 is TGCGCCAGCAGCTCGGCCGGACGTTCACCCCTCAACTTT. It encodes CASSSAGRSPLNF.

This clone was counted ten times or more. The chain has TRBV11-2 and TRBJ2-3; perhaps TRBD2 as D (6 bases). The V end was cut by 7 bases, the J end by 6 bases, with 20 bases between. The CDR3 has 15 residues. Germline-derived CDR1 and CDR2 are SGHAT and FQNNGV. This CDR3 is CASTHRTTGWDTQYF. CDR3 sequence (DNA): TGTGCCAGCACCCATCGGACTACAGGCTGGGATACGCAGTATTTT.

This clone was observed at least ten times. This chain links TRBV11-2 with TRBJ2-7; 7 positions match TRBD1. The trim removed 0 bases at V and 3 bases at J, leaving 5 bases unmatched. This CDR3 region has 15 residues. CDR1 is SGHAT, CDR2 FQNNGV, per germline. The CDR3, as DNA: TGTGCCAGCAGCTTAGAACGGGACAGCTACTACGAGCAGTACTTC. Translating gives CASSLERDSYYEQYF.

This clone was counted between two and nine times. This chain links TRBV9 with TRBJ2-4, with TRBD1 identical over 7 bases. Germline V gene data show CDR1 as SGDLS and CDR2 as YYNGEE. The CDR3 is 17 residues long. The ends lost 2 bases at V and 0 bases at J; junction bases unmatched: 8. CDR3 nucleotides: TGTGCCAGCAGCGTGGCGGACAGGATGCTAGCCAAAAACATTCAGTACTTC. This gives the protein CASSVADRMLAKNIQYF.

This clone was observed a few times. This rearrangement joins TRBV12-3 or TRBV12-4 to TRBJ2-1; weak D call: TRBD1 (5 bases). The CDR3 runs 12 residues. V was cut by 6 bases and J by 10 bases, with 13 bases left in between. The CDR3 DNA follows: TGTGCCAGCAGCCGACAGTGTAGCGAGCAGTTCTTC. It encodes CASSRQCSEQFF.

V gene TRBV19 combines with J gene TRBJ2-1; TRBD1 might be the D (7 bases). CDR3 size: 20 residues. Germline CDR1 and CDR2: LNHDA and SQIVND (reference sequence). The V and J ends lost 3 bases and 1 base respectively, with 25 bases between them. The CDR3 DNA follows: TGTGCCAGTAGTATGACGGACAGGACGTCGACTAGAAGATCCTACAATGAGCAGTTCTTC. Its translation: CASSMTDRTSTRRSYNEQFF.

There are many counts of this clone. The J gene is TRBJ2-7, the V gene TRBV7-9, with D possibly called TRBD1 or TRBD2 (5 bases each). This CDR3 is built from 15 residues. CDR1 and CDR2 from the germline V gene are SEHNR and FQNEAQ (reference sequence). V was shortened by 5 bases and J by 2 bases, with 16 bases between the two germline ends. CDR3 DNA sequence: TGTGCCAGCAGCACTCCCGGGACCGATACCTACGAGCAGTACTTC. Its translation is CASSTPGTDTYEQYF.